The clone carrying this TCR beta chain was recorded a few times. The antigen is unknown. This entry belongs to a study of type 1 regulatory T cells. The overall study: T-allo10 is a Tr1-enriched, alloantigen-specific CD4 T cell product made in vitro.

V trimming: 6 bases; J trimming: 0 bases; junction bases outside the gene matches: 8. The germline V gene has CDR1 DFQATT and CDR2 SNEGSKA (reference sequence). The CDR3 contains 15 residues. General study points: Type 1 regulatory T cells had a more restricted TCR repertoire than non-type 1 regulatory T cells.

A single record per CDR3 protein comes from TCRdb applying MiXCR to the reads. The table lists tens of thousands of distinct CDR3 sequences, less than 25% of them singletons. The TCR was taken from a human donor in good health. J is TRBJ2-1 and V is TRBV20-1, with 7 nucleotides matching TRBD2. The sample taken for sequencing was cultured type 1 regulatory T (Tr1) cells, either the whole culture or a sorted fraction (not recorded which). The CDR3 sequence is CSAIPASGSYNEQFF. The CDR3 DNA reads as TGCAGTGCGATACCAGCTAGCGGCTCCTACAATGAGCAGTTCTTC.